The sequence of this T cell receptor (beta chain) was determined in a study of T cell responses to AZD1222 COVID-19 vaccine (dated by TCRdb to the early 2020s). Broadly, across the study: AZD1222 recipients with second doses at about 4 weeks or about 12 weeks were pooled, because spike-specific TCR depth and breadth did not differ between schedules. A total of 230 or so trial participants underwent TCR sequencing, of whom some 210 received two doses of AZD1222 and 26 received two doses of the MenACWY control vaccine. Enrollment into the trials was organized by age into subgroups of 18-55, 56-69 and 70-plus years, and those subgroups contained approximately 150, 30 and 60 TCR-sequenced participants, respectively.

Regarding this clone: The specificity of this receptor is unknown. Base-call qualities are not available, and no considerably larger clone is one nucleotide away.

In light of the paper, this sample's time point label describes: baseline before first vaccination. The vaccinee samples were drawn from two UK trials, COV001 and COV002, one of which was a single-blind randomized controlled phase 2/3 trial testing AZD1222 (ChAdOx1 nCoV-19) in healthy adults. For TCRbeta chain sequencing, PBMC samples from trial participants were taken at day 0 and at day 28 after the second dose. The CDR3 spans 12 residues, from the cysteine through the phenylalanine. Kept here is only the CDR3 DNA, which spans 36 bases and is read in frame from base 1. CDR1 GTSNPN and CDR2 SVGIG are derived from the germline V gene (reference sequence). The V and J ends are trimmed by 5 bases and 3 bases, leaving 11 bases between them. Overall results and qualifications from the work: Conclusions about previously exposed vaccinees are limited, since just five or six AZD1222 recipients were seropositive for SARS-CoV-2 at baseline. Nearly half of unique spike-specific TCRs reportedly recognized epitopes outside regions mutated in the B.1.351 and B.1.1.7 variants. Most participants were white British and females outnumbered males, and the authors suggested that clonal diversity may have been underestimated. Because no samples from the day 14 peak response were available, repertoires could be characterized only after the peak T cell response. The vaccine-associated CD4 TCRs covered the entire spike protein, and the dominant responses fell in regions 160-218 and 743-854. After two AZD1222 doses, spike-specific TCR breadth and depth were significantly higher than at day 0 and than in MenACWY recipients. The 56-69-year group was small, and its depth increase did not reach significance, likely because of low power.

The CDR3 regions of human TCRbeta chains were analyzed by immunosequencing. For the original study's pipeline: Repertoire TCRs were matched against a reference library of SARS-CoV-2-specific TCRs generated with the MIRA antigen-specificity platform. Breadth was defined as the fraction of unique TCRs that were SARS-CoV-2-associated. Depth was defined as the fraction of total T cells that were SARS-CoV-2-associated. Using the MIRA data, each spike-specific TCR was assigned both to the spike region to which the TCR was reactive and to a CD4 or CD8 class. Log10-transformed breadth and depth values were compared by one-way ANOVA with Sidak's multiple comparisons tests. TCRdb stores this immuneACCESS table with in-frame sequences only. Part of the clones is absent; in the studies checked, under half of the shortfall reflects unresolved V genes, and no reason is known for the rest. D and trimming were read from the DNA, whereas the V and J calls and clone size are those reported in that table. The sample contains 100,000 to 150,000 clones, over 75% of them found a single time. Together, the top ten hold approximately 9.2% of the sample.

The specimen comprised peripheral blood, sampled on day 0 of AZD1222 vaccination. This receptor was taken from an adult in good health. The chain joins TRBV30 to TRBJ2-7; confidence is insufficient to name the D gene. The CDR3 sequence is CAWDDKRYEQYF. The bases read TGTGCCTGGGATGACAAGCGCTACGAGCAGTACTTC.